Below are 9 T cell receptor beta chains sequenced from a single sample in a study of blood T cells in healthy people across ages. Through a sample-barcoded 5' primer and a J-beta primer mix, a second PCR was run for 7 to 11 cycles. TCRdb called the 5' RACE reads again in MiXCR, with one record for every CDR3 protein. The table includes about 1.5 million distinct CDR3 sequences, approximately 43% detected once. What was sequenced was blood. These receptor sequences come from a woman between 18 and 29 years old in good health.

This clonotype appeared many times. The germline gene is not matched at one end of the junction; a read error may be the cause. The CDR3 is CSVLNTGLQETQYF. In DNA, the CDR3 is TGCAGCGTTCTTAATACAGGGCTCCAAGAGACACAGTACTTC. The chain joins TRBV29-1 to TRBJ2-5; D perhaps matches TRBD1 (6 bases). Germline lookup yields CDR1 SQVTM and CDR2 ANQGSEA. The CDR3 covers 14 residues.

The chain carries TRBV7-9 and TRBJ2-4, with 7 bases identical to TRBD2. Germline V CDR1 and CDR2: SEHNR, FQNEAQ (reference sequence). CDR3 length: 16 amino acids. The V gene end was trimmed by 1 base and the J gene end by 0 bases; junction bases not matched to a gene: 3. This CDR3 is CASSLVWEGAKNIQYF. The CDR3 nucleotides are TGTGCCAGCAGCTTAGTCTGGGAGGGAGCCAAAAACATTCAGTACTTC.

Details on this clonotype: Sequence at one end of the junction differs from germline and may be a read error. The rearrangement joins TRBV4-3 to TRBJ1-2, with D unclear. In germline, CDR1 is LGHNA, CDR2 YSLEER. The CDR3 consists of 17 residues. CDR3 bases: TGCGCCTGCAGCCTTTCCCTTATTGAGGGTACTAACTATGGCTACACCTTC. It is translated as CACSLSLIEGTNYGYTF.

The chain couples TRBV2 to TRBJ1-6; 8 nucleotides match TRBD1. The CDR3 is 13 residues long. The V gene end was trimmed by 6 bases and the J gene end by 9 bases; junction bases not matched to a gene: 4. Germline assignment: CDR1 SNHLY and CDR2 FYNNEI. The CDR3, as DNA: TGTGCCAGCAGCGGACAGGGTAGTTCACCCCTCCACTTT. This encodes CASSGQGSSPLHF.

The chain carries TRBV12-5 and TRBJ2-4; D tentatively fits TRBD1 or TRBD2 (6 bases each). The J call may be incorrect, as the DNA end agrees better with TRBJ2-5. Germline V gene sequence: CDR1 LGHNT, CDR2 FRNRAP. The CDR3 sequence is 17 residues long. The CDR3 here is CASGLVNGGVGQETQYF. The CDR3 nucleotides read TGTGCTAGTGGTTTGGTAAACGGGGGCGTAGGGCAAGAGACCCAGTACTTC.

This clonotype was seen only a few times. The chain carries TRBV7-9 and TRBJ2-1, with TRBD2 matching 9 bases. This CDR3 contains 16 residues. Trimming removed 6 bases from V and 3 bases from J; junction bases left unmatched: 9. CDR1 is SEHNR and CDR2 is FQNEAQ in the germline V gene (reference sequence). In DNA form, the CDR3 reads TGTGCCAGCAGTCCCACCTCTAGCGGGAACTACAATGAGCAGTTCTTC. Amino acid sequence: CASSPTSSGNYNEQFF.

As regards this clonotype: A much larger clone is a single base away; this may be a read error. V usage is TRBV3-1 and J usage is TRBJ2-5; no definite D call. The germline CDR1 and CDR2 sequences are LGHDT and YNNKEL (reference sequence). The V gene lost 0 bases and the J gene lost 11 bases, with 16 bases spanning the gap. There are 14 residues in the CDR3. The CDR3 bases are TGTGCCAGCAGCCAAGACTGGACCTCCTACGGGCAGTACTTC. Residues: CASSQDWTSYGQYF.

This clonotype occurred a few times. The chain uses TRBV12-3 or TRBV12-4 and TRBJ2-1, with a weak D call TRBD1 (6 bases). This CDR3 comprises 15 residues. V was shortened by 6 bases and J by 4 bases, with 16 bases between the two germline ends. This chain's CDR3 is CASSRSGQSYNEQFF. The CDR3 region has the DNA TGTGCCAGCAGCCGGTCCGGACAGAGTTACAATGAGCAGTTCTTC.

This clonotype was observed a handful of times. The chain is built from TRBV7-9 and TRBJ1-6; a possible D gene is TRBD1 (6 bases). V was shortened by 6 bases and J by 6 bases, with 12 bases between the two germline ends. Looked up from germline, CDR1 is SEHNR and CDR2 is FQNEAQ (reference sequence). The CDR3 runs 14 residues. The CDR3 nucleotides read TGTGCCAGCAGGGAAGGACAGCTTAATTCACCCCTCCACTTT. Translating it yields CASREGQLNSPLHF.